Included here is one T cell receptor beta chain sequence, with context. Its antigen is unknown. Base qualities are not recorded, but no much larger clone differs from it by a single base. This entry belongs to a study of patients and donors after allogeneic stem cell transplantation (TCRdb year 2020). Based on the germline V gene, the CDR1 and CDR2 sequences are MNHEY and SVGEGT. The CDR3 holds 13 amino acids from the cysteine to the phenylalanine. The DNA shown is the 39-base CDR3, in frame from base 1. Cut back by 4 bases and 2 bases, the V and J ends lie 8 bases apart. Library creation used RT-PCR. The sequencer was a NextSeq 550. TCRdb cleaned the public reads at Q25 with fastp, built clones with MiXCR and kept in-frame beta chains. Entries that share a CDR3 protein sequence are merged under the most common genes and DNA. The sample records around 240,000 distinct CDR3 sequences, about 14% of which are singletons. The top ten hold about 9.9% of the sample.

Sequencing input: blood, either unsorted or a sorted T cell fraction (not recorded which). The TCR was taken from a human donor who was either an allogeneic HSCT recipient or a stem cell or donor lymphocyte infusion donor (not recorded which). It is not recorded whose cells these are; they may come from a transplant donor. This sequence uses TRBV6-2 or TRBV6-3 and TRBJ1-1; no D gene can be assigned with confidence. The sequence in DNA is TGTGCCAGCAGTTGGTGGGCTAACACTGAAGCTTTCTTT. Its protein reads: CASSWWANTEAFF.